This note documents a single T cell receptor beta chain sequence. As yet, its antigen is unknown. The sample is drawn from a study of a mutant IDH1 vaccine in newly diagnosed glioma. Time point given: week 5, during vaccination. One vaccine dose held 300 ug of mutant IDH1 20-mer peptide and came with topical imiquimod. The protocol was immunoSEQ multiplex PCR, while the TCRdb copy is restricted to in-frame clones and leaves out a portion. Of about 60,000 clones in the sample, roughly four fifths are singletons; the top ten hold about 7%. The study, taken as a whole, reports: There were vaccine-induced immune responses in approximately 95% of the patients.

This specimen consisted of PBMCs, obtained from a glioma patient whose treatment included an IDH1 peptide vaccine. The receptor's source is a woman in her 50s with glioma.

The DNA of the CDR3 is TGTGCCAGTAGCCTAGCGGTCAGCTCCTACAATGAGCAGTTCTTC. The encoded protein is CASSLAVSSYNEQFF. The chain is built from TRBV6-4 and TRBJ2-1; 7 nucleotides match TRBD2. Germline CDR1 reads MRHNA; CDR2 reads SNTAGT. This CDR3 has 15 amino acids. V lost 9 bases to trimming and J lost 0 bases; unmatched junction nucleotides: 8.